This T cell receptor beta chain was profiled in a study of a mutant IDH1 vaccine in newly diagnosed glioma. The wider study: Vaccine administration was initiated 4-6 weeks following radiotherapy alone, or with temozolomide cycles. The sex distribution of treated patients was about 62% male and approximately 40% female, with a mean age of approximately 40 years.

Method: immunoSEQ multiplex PCR; TCRdb's copy keeps in-frame clones and lacks some. This table has about 94,000 clones, over 85% appearing once. General observations from the study: Apparently, pseudoprogression bore no relation to changes among the top peripheral T cell clonotypes.

Time point meaning: week 47, end of study. All doses held 300 ug of mutant IDH1 20-mer peptide, with topical imiquimod. Patients received eight vaccinations in weeks 1, 3, 5, 7, 11, 15, 19, 23. Turning to this clone: Its specificity is not known.

Trimming pared 7 bases from V and 1 base from J, leaving 10 bases between. CDR1 is MNHEY, CDR2 SMNVEV, per germline (reference sequence). The CDR3 runs 13 residues. J is TRBJ1-2 and V is TRBV27, with D maybe TRBD1 (5 bases). The sample consisted of PBMCs, taken from a glioma patient whose treatment included an IDH1 peptide vaccine. This TCR was recovered from a woman aged 45-59 years with glioma. In DNA form, the CDR3 reads TGTGCCAGCATGGCAGGGATTAACTATGGCTACACCTTC. Translation gives CASMAGINYGYTF.